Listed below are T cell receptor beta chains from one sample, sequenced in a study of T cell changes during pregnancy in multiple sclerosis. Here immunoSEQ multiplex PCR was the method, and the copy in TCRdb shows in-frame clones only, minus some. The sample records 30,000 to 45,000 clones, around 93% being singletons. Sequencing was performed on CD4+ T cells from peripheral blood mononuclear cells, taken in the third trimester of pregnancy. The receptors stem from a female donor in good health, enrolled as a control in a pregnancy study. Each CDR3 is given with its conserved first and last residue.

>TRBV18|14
CASSPGTAGNTIYF
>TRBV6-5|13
CASSPQGQETQYF
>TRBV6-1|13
CASRTPGGYGYTF
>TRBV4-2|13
CASSSVDSYGYTF
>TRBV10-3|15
CAISGGQGSNYGYTF
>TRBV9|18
CASSVATSGGIITDTQYF
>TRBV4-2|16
CASSQERIGSSYGYTF
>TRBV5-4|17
CASSLGGGQGKVGEQFF
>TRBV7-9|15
CASSLATGGNEKLFF
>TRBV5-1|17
CASSPDFRGTANYGYTF
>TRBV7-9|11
CASSLGQRNTF
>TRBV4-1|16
CASSQDRSRGYNEQFF
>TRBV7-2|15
CASSNRQGWVTEAFF
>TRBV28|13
CASSLATAYGYTF
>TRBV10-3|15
CAINSGTSNTGELFF
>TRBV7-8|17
CASSLTWGQGSNQPQHF
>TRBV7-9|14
CASSLSGGDYGYTF
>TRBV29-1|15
CSVEEPSGVYNEQFF
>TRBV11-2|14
CASSPDRTNQPQHF
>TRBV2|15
CASRGQGTSGNTIYF
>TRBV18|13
CASSQAVQETQYF
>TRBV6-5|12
CASGGRAQPQHF
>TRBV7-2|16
CASSGRLTTVSYEQYF
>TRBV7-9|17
CASSLEGLAGRTDTQYF
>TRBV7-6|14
CASSLVGVSDTQYF
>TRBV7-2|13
CASSLTGVNEQFF
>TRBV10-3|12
CAISAGGNEQFF
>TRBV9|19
CASSEAGSFASGGAETQYF
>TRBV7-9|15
CASSLPSGNTGELFF
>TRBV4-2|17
CASSQEIAGGINSPLHF
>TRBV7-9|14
CASSLGSTSDEQYF
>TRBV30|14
CAWSGQGLWEAQYF
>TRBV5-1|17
CASSPGLAGGNYNEQFF
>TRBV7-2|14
CASSTRTGGQPQHF
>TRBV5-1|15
CASRFSGGAGDEQFF
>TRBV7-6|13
CASSLIGAGALHF
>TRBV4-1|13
CASSQVVGETQYF
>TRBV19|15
CASMTKQQGAYGYTF
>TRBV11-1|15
CASSPLGQGGETQYF
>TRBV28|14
CASSLGGRPTEAFF
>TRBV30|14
CAWRGDRANTEAFF
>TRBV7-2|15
CASSLANTPNTEAFF